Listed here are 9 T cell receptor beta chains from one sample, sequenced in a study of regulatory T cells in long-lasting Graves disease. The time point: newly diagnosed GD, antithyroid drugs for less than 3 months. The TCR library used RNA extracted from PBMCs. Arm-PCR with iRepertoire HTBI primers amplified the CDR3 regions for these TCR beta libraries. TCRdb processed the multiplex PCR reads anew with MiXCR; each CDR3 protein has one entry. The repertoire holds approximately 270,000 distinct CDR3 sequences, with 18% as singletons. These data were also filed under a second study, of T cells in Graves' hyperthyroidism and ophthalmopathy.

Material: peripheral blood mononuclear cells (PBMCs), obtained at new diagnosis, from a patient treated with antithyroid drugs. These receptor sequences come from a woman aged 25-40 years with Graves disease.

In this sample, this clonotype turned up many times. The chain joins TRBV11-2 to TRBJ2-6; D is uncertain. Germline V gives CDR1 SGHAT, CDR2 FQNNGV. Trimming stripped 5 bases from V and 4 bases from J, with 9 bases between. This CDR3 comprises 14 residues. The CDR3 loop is CASSTRSGANVLTF. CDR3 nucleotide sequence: TGTGCCAGCAGCACCAGAAGCGGGGCCAACGTCCTGACTTTC.

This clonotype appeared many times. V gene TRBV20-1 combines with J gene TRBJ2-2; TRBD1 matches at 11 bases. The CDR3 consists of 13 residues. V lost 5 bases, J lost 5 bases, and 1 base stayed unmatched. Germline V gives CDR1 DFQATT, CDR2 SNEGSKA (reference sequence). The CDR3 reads CSAGTGGTGELFF. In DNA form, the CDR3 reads TGCAGTGCTGGGACAGGGGGAACCGGGGAGCTGTTTTTT.

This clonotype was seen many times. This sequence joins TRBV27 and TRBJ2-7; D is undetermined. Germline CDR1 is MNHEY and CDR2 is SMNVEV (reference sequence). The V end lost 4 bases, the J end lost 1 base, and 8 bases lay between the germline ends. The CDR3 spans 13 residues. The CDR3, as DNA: TGTGCCAGCAGTTCGGCGGATTCCTACGAGCAGTACTTC. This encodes CASSSADSYEQYF.

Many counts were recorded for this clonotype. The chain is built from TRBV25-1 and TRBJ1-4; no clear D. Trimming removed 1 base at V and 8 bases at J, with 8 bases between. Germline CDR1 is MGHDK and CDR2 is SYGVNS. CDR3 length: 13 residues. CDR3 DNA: TGTGCCAGCAGTGAATCAGTAAGGGAAAAACTGTTTTTT. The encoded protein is CASSESVREKLFF. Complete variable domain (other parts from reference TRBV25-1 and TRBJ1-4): EADIYQTPRYLVIGTGKKITLECSQTMGHDKMYWYQQDPGMELHLIHYSYGVNSTEKGDLSSESTVSRIRTEHFPLTLESARPSHTSQYLCASSESVREKLFFGSGTQLSVL.

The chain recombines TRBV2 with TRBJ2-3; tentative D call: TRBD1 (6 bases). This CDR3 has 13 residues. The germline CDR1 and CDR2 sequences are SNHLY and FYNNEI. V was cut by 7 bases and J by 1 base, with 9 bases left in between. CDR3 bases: TGTGCCAGCATGTGGGGGCGCACAGATACGCAGTATTTT. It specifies CASMWGRTDTQYF.

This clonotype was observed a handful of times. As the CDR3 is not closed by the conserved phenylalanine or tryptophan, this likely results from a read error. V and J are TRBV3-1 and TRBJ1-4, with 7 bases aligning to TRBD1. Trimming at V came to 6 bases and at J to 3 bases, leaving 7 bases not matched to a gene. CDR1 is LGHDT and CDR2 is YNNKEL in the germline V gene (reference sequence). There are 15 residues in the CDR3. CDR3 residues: CASSPTGLPNEKLFV. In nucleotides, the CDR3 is TGTGCCAGCAGTCCGACAGGGTTACCTAATGAAAAACTGTTTGTT.

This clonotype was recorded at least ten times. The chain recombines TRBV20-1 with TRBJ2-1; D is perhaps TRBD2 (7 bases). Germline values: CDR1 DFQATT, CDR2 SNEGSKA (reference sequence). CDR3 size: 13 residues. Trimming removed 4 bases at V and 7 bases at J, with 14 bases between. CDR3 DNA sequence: TGCAGTGCTACGCGGGGGCGGGGGAATGAGCAGTTCTTC. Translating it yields CSATRGRGNEQFF.

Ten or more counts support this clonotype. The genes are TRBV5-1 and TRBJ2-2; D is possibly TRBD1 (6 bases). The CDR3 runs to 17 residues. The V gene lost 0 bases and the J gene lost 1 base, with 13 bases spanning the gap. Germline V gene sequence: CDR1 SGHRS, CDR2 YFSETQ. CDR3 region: CASSLEAGVRNTGELFF. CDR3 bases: TGCGCCAGCAGCTTGGAGGCAGGGGTCCGGAACACCGGGGAGCTGTTTTTT. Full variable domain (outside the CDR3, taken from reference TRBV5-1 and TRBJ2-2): KAGVTQTPRYLIKTRGQQVTLSCSPISGHRSVSWYQQTPGQGLQFLFEYFSETQRNKGNFPGRFSGRQFSNSRSEMNVSTLELGDSALYLCASSLEAGVRNTGELFFGEGSRLTVL.

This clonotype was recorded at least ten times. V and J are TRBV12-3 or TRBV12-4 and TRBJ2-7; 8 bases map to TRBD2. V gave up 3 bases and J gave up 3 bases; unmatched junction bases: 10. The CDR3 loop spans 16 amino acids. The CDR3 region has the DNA TGTGCCAGCAGTTTTTTGATACGGGGGGGCCGCTACGAGCAGTACTTC. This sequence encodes CASSFLIRGGRYEQYF.